This is a list of T cell receptor beta chains from one sample in a study of blood T cell repertoires in COVID-19. Measured with immunoSEQ multiplex PCR; TCRdb has only the in-frame clones, and not every one. The profile shows some 100,000 clones, around 72% of them singletons. The source material was peripheral blood. The source is a man in his sixties or seventies with COVID-19, enrolled during active disease. CDR3s include the opening cysteine and the closing phenylalanine or tryptophan. A D gene is named only where the DNA matches it firmly. The size of a clone is reported for some rows only, either as once, few or many, or as a class for expanded clones.

D: NA; V: TRBV30; size: few; J: TRBJ2-3; DNA: TGTGCCGCCAGCGGTACTGTAGATACGCAGTATTTT; CDR3: CAASGTVDTQYF
D: TRBD1; V: TRBV3-1/TRBV3-2; size: once; J: TRBJ1-4; DNA: TGTGCCAGCAGCCATGGGACAGAGAATGAAAAACTGTTTTTT; CDR3: CASSHGTENEKLFF
D: TRBD2; V: TRBV5-4; size: few; J: TRBJ2-2; DNA: TGTGCCAGCAGCTTGGAGCTAGCGGGAGCAGGGGACACCGGGGAGCTGTTTTTT; CDR3: CASSLELAGAGDTGELFF
D: NA; V: TRBV5-1; size: NA; J: TRBJ2-3; DNA: TGCGCCAGCAGCTTTGACTTGAGCACAGATACGCAGTATTTT; CDR3: CASSFDLSTDTQYF
D: TRBD2; V: TRBV28; size: few; J: TRBJ2-6; DNA: TGTGCCAGCAATAGCGGGAGTATAATCTCTGGGGCCAACGTCCTGACTTTC; CDR3: CASNSGSIISGANVLTF
D: NA; V: TRBV10-3; size: once; J: TRBJ1-2; DNA: TGTGCCATCAGTGAGTCAGAGGGCGCGGATGGCTACACCTTC; CDR3: CAISESEGADGYTF
D: NA; V: TRBV27; size: NA; J: TRBJ1-4; DNA: TGTGCCAGCAGTAGGGCGGACAGTTCCAATGAAAAACTGTTTTTT; CDR3: CASSRADSSNEKLFF
D: NA; V: TRBV9; size: NA; J: TRBJ2-7; DNA: TGTGCCAGCAGCGGGAGTTCCCACGAGCAGTACTTC; CDR3: CASSGSSHEQYF
D: TRBD1; V: TRBV6-5; size: NA; J: TRBJ1-5; DNA: TGTGCCAGCAGCAGTACCGGGACAGGGATTCAGCCCCAGCATTTT; CDR3: CASSSTGTGIQPQHF
D: NA; V: TRBV28; size: NA; J: TRBJ1-2; DNA: TGTGCCAGCAGTTTATGGGGCGGGGTCCTGGACTATGGCTACACCTTC; CDR3: CASSLWGGVLDYGYTF
D: NA; V: TRBV6-5; size: NA; J: TRBJ2-1; DNA: TGTGCCAGCAGTTACTCGGACAGAACCTACAATGAGCAGTTCTTC; CDR3: CASSYSDRTYNEQFF
D: NA; V: TRBV7-9; size: NA; J: TRBJ1-3; DNA: TGTGCCAGCAGCTTATCAAGCATATCTGGAAACACCATATATTTT; CDR3: CASSLSSISGNTIYF
D: NA; V: TRBV5-1; size: NA; J: TRBJ2-1; DNA: TGCGCCAGCAGCCCGACCAGCGGAACCTACAATGAGCAGTTCTTC; CDR3: CASSPTSGTYNEQFF
D: TRBD1; V: TRBV7-9; size: NA; J: TRBJ1-1; DNA: TGTGCCAGCAGCTTAGAAGGGACAGGGGTGAACACTGAAGCTTTCTTT; CDR3: CASSLEGTGVNTEAFF
D: TRBD2; V: TRBV11-2; size: NA; J: TRBJ2-7; DNA: TGTGCCAGCAGCTTAAATCCGGGAGGGCCTGAGCAGTACTTC; CDR3: CASSLNPGGPEQYF
D: TRBD2; V: TRBV6-5; size: once; J: TRBJ2-1; DNA: TGTGCCAGCAGCTTTAGCGGGCCAGCCTACAATGAGCAGTTCTTC; CDR3: CASSFSGPAYNEQFF
D: NA; V: TRBV14; size: NA; J: TRBJ2-7; DNA: TGTGCCAGCAGCCAACTCCAGGGTACCTACGAGCAGTACTTC; CDR3: CASSQLQGTYEQYF
D: NA; V: TRBV6-5; size: NA; J: TRBJ2-2; DNA: TGTGCCAGCAGTTACCAGACTACCGGGGAGCTGTTTTTT; CDR3: CASSYQTTGELFF
D: TRBD1; V: TRBV5-1; size: once; J: TRBJ1-1; DNA: TGCGCCAGCACCCGGACAGGGACGGGGAACACTGAAGCTTTCTTT; CDR3: CASTRTGTGNTEAFF
D: NA; V: TRBV27; size: NA; J: TRBJ2-7; DNA: TGTGCCAGCCGCCCCCTTAGCGACTACGAGCAGTACTTC; CDR3: CASRPLSDYEQYF
D: TRBD1; V: TRBV7-8; size: NA; J: TRBJ1-5; DNA: TGTGCCAGCAGCTTTGACAGGGGGCCACCCAGTCAGCCCCAGCATTTT; CDR3: CASSFDRGPPSQPQHF
D: NA; V: TRBV7-3; size: NA; J: TRBJ2-5; DNA: TGTGCCAGCAGCCCGGACAGCCAAGAGACCCAGTACTTC; CDR3: CASSPDSQETQYF
D: NA; V: TRBV4-3; size: NA; J: TRBJ2-5; DNA: TGCGCCAGCAGCCAAGATCGGGTCTACGAGACCCAGTACTTC; CDR3: CASSQDRVYETQYF
D: TRBD1; V: TRBV3-1/TRBV3-2; size: once; J: TRBJ2-7; DNA: TGTGCCAGCAGCCATCAGGGACAGGGGGAGCGGTACTTC; CDR3: CASSHQGQGERYF
D: TRBD1; V: TRBV11-3; size: NA; J: TRBJ2-7; DNA: TGTGCCAGCAGCTTAGAGACAGGGTTGATCTACGAGCAGTACTTC; CDR3: CASSLETGLIYEQYF
D: TRBD2; V: TRBV6-2/TRBV6-3; size: NA; J: TRBJ2-7; DNA: TGTGCCAGCAGTTACCCCTCGCGGGGGAGGGACGATTACGAGCAGTACTTC; CDR3: CASSYPSRGRDDYEQYF
D: NA; V: TRBV2; size: NA; J: TRBJ2-7; DNA: TGTGCCAGCAGTGACGGCCTAGCCTACGAGCAGTACTTC; CDR3: CASSDGLAYEQYF
D: TRBD1; V: TRBV4-3; size: NA; J: TRBJ1-4; DNA: TGCGCCAGCAGCCAAGCTGGGACAGGGGGCGCGAGGTTCCATGAAAAACTGTTTTTT; CDR3: CASSQAGTGGARFHEKLFF
D: TRBD1; V: TRBV3-1/TRBV3-2; size: once; J: TRBJ1-2; DNA: TGTGCCAGCAGCACTAGGCCGACAGGGCTAAACTATGGCTACACCTTC; CDR3: CASSTRPTGLNYGYTF
D: TRBD1; V: TRBV19; size: few; J: TRBJ1-5; DNA: TGTGCCAGTAGTAATGGTGCAGGGGGCTGGGGTCAGCCCCAGCATTTT; CDR3: CASSNGAGGWGQPQHF
D: TRBD2; V: TRBV6-5; size: once; J: TRBJ2-1; DNA: TGTGCCAGCAGTTACTCCCCACTAGCGGGAGCGGCTGAGCAGTTCTTC; CDR3: CASSYSPLAGAAEQFF
D: TRBD1; V: TRBV19; size: NA; J: TRBJ1-5; DNA: TGTGCCAGTAGTCTGGCAGGGGGCAACAATCAGCCCCAGCATTTT; CDR3: CASSLAGGNNQPQHF
D: TRBD1; V: TRBV19; size: NA; J: TRBJ1-5; DNA: TGTGCCAGTAGTATCGGGACAGGGTTGGTGGGTCAGCCCCAGCATTTT; CDR3: CASSIGTGLVGQPQHF
D: NA; V: TRBV4-1; size: few; J: TRBJ1-3; DNA: TGCGCCAGCAGTCCCCCGGGCTCTGGAAACACCATATATTTT; CDR3: CASSPPGSGNTIYF
D: TRBD1; V: TRBV4-1; size: NA; J: TRBJ2-6; DNA: TGCGCCAGCAGCCAGGGACAGGCATACTCTGGGGCCAACGTCCTGACTTTC; CDR3: CASSQGQAYSGANVLTF
D: TRBD2; V: TRBV7-3; size: NA; J: TRBJ2-7; DNA: TGTGCCAGCAGCTTAAGCGGGAGGCGGGGCGAGCAGTACTTC; CDR3: CASSLSGRRGEQYF
D: NA; V: TRBV10-3; size: NA; J: TRBJ1-2; DNA: TGTGCCATCAGTGAGTCATGGCTGGGACCAGGGACAGGCTACACCTTC; CDR3: CAISESWLGPGTGYTF
D: NA; V: TRBV7-2; size: NA; J: TRBJ2-5; DNA: TGTGCCAGCAGCGCCCGGGTCGAGACCCAGTACTTC; CDR3: CASSARVETQYF
D: NA; V: TRBV27; size: once; J: TRBJ2-2; DNA: TGTGCCAGCAGTTTATCGGAGGGGTTAACCGGGGAGCTGTTTTTT; CDR3: CASSLSEGLTGELFF
D: TRBD1; V: TRBV7-9; size: NA; J: TRBJ2-5; DNA: TGTGCCAGCAGCTCTGGGAGGACAGGGTGGGCAGAGACCCAGTACTTC; CDR3: CASSSGRTGWAETQYF
D: TRBD1; V: TRBV29-1; size: NA; J: TRBJ2-1; DNA: TGCACGGGACAGGGCAATGAGCAGTTCTTC; CDR3: CTGQGNEQFF
D: NA; V: TRBV27; size: few; J: TRBJ2-3; DNA: TGTGCCAGCAGTCCCTACGTTGACTCACCCACAGATACGCAGTATTTT; CDR3: CASSPYVDSPTDTQYF